The present T cell receptor beta chain was sequenced within a study of siplizumab effects on memory and regulatory T cells (dated by TCRdb to between 2018 and 2020). Some background on the complete study: The study examined how the anti-CD2 antibody siplizumab affects alloreactive T-cell subsets in allogeneic mixed lymphocyte reactions built from human PBMCs. What the research found in general, with its limitations: Of the alloreactive CD4+ clones that could be mapped, the Treg-derived share averaged almost 70% with siplizumab compared with roughly 25% in control reactions. About 75-95% of proliferating CD4+ or CD8+ clones could not be given a naive or memory phenotype. Unstimulated naive T cells appeared to be more diverse than memory T cells, and naive cells seemed to make a substantial contribution to the alloresponse. Because sequences at frequencies below about 10^-5 were poorly captured, only a minor fraction of alloreactive clones could be mapped back to unstimulated subsets. The suppressive function of proliferating Tregs from siplizumab cultures was not functionally confirmed. The cumulative frequency of alloreactive sequences that could be traced back to unstimulated CD4+ memory T cells was significantly reduced by siplizumab.

In a few donor pairs, further sequencing was done on unstimulated CD8+ naive, CD4+ memory, CD8+ TEMRA, CD4+ naive and CD8+ effector memory subsets. Sorted unstimulated T cells, along with proliferating T cells recovered from mixed lymphocyte reactions, underwent TCRbeta CDR3 sequencing. Fresh whole blood from fewer than twelve HLA-typed healthy donors was used to isolate PBMCs. Notes on this clone: Its antigen remains unidentified. No much larger clone exists at a distance of one base, and base qualities are not known.

The CDR3 starts with the cysteine, ends with the phenylalanine, and has 15 residues. Just the 45-base CDR3 DNA is kept, in frame starting at base 1. The CDR1 and CDR2 encoded by the germline V gene are SGHVS and FQNEAQ. V and J are trimmed by 3 bases and 8 bases, and the gene matches miss 7 bases of the junction. The receptor library was made with the immunoSEQ multiplex PCR assay. The deep sequencing platform assayed around 94,000 TCR templates per sample. Genomic DNA extracted from sorted T cells was used for TCRbeta CDR3 sequencing. As for the authors' bioinformatics: The R programming language was used for clonal analysis of the TCRbeta CDR3 data. Alloreactive CD4+ and CD8+ clones were defined by comparing unstimulated samples with post-reaction CFSE-low samples. Regulatory or non-regulatory origin was assigned to alloreactive CD4+ clones by matching of sequences to sorted unstimulated Treg and non-Treg repertoires. The source is immuneACCESS, and TCRdb retained only in-frame sequences with V and J called. Part of the clones is not carried over; for the studies checked, unresolved V genes explain less than half of this, and the remainder is unexplained. V and J calls and clone size are given by that table; D and trimming were obtained from the DNA. The sample includes approximately 28,000 clones, with more than 65% observed a single time. Together, the top ten hold around 25% of the sample.

The sequenced sample consisted of memory CD4+ T cells sorted from blood. Interpreted using the paper, the cell subset or site label stands for: unstimulated CD4+ memory T cells. The chain uses TRBV7-8 and TRBJ2-1, with 10 middle bases fitting TRBD2. The TCR originated in a human donor in good health. The CDR3 region reads CASSFASGSNHEQFF. Here is the DNA: TGTGCCAGCAGCTTCGCTAGCGGGAGTAACCATGAGCAGTTCTTC. Reference TRBV7-8 and TRBJ2-1 genes cover what lies past the CDR3, so the full variable domain is GAGVSQSPRYKVAKRGQDVALRCDPISGHVSLFWYQQALGQGPEFLTYFQNEAQLDKSGLPSDRFFAERPEGSVSTLKIQRTQQEDSAVYLCASSFASGSNHEQFFGPGTRLTVL.